Presented here are 26 T cell receptor beta chains from one specimen sequenced in a study of post-analysis software for immune sequencing data. Every TCR beta cDNA library bore unique molecular identifiers. Using its own MiXCR run on the PCR reads, TCRdb lists one record per CDR3 protein. The repertoire holds about 210,000 distinct CDR3 sequences, with about 30% as singletons. Findings of the study overall: About five TRBV segments, including TRBV5-6, TRBV5-1 and TRBV20-1, were more frequent in patients than controls.

These TCRs' antigens remain unknown. The sample was blood. These receptors were taken from a girl younger than 18 with multiple sclerosis.

This clonotype was detected only once. This may be a read error: a much more frequent sequence differs by one nucleotide. The chain is built from TRBV20-1 and TRBJ2-1; 11 bases fit TRBD2. The CDR3 totals 15 residues. V gave up 6 bases and J gave up 5 bases; unmatched junction bases: 9. CDR1 and CDR2 (germline): DFQATT, SNEGSKA (reference sequence). For the CDR3, the DNA is TGCAGTGCAGCCGCCGGGACTAGCGGTAACAATGAGCAGTTCTTC. As protein: CSAAAGTSGNNEQFF.

The chain uses TRBV5-6 and TRBJ1-4; D gene ambiguous. Germline V lookup: CDR1 SGHDT, CDR2 YYEEEE. This CDR3 has 15 amino acids. The ends were cut back, 1 base at V and 5 bases at J, with 12 bases in the middle. For the CDR3, the DNA is TGTGCCAGCAGCTTGAAAGCCATAAGAAATGAAAAACTGTTTTTT. This encodes CASSLKAIRNEKLFF.

The chain joins TRBV20-1 to TRBJ2-1; D may be TRBD2 (6 bases). The V and J ends lost 1 base and 5 bases respectively, with 18 bases between them. The CDR3 contains 16 residues. Germline CDR1 is DFQATT and CDR2 is SNEGSKA (reference sequence). The DNA for the CDR3 is TGCAGTGCTAGAGGGAGGGAGCGCCGTTCCCACAATGAGCAGTTCTTC. This codes for CSARGRERRSHNEQFF.

Many counts were recorded for this clonotype. The V and J genes are TRBV5-1 and TRBJ2-1, with 7 bases matching TRBD1. This CDR3 spans 16 amino acids. With V trimmed by 1 base and J by 1 base, 5 bases remained unmatched. Germline CDR1 is SGHRS and CDR2 is YFSETQ. Here the CDR3 reads CASSLRGGGSYNEQFF. The CDR3 DNA is TGCGCCAGCAGCTTGCGAGGGGGCGGGTCCTACAATGAGCAGTTCTTC.

This clonotype has more than one count but fewer than ten. The rearrangement links TRBV20-1 to TRBJ2-3; maybe TRBD2 (6 bases). With 0 bases removed from V and 2 bases from J, the gap between germline ends came to 15 bases. This CDR3 has 16 residues. Germline CDR1 DFQATT, CDR2 SNEGSKA (reference sequence). The CDR3 loop is CSARDPRGLLTDTQYF. CDR3 DNA sequence: TGCAGTGCTAGAGATCCCCGGGGGTTACTCACAGATACGCAGTATTTT.

This clonotype was seen only a few times. The gene calls are TRBV20-1 and TRBJ1-5; D is unclear. The germline V gene encodes CDR1 DFQATT and CDR2 SNEGSKA (reference sequence). This CDR3 has 16 amino acids. V lost 0 bases and J 7 bases, leaving 19 bases between the germline ends. The CDR3 region has the DNA TGCAGTGCTAGAGATGCAAACTCCGGGATGCGGCAGCCCCAGCATTTT. Translating gives CSARDANSGMRQPQHF.

A word on this clonotype: Likely a read error: the CDR3 ends without its conserved phenylalanine or tryptophan. The CDR3 DNA sequence: TGTGCCAGCAGTTTAACTAGCGGCTCCTACAATGAGCAGTACCTC. It specifies CASSLTSGSYNEQYL. The rearrangement uses TRBV27 and TRBJ2-1; 8 nucleotides align to TRBD2. Matching the DNA end better, TRBJ2-7 makes the J call doubtful. Germline assignment: CDR1 MNHEY and CDR2 SMNVEV (reference sequence). The CDR3 sequence is 15 residues long.

This chain connects TRBV20-1 to TRBJ1-4; TRBD1 is a possible D gene (6 bases). Germline CDR1 DFQATT, CDR2 SNEGSKA (reference sequence). The V end lost 4 bases, the J end lost 8 bases, and 17 bases lay between the germline ends. This CDR3 contains 14 residues. DNA of the CDR3: TGCAGTGCTAACCGCGGGATCCAGGGGGAAAAACTGTTTTTT. Its translation is CSANRGIQGEKLFF.

This clonotype was seen just once. A read error may be the cause here, since a much bigger clone is one base away. The chain couples TRBV7-2 to TRBJ2-1, with D perhaps matching TRBD2 (6 bases). The J call may be mistaken, given a closer DNA end match to TRBJ2-7. Germline CDR1 SGHTA, CDR2 FQGNSA. The CDR3 loop spans 15 amino acids. The CDR3 spells CASSLEAGRHNEQYF. DNA for the CDR3: TGTGCCAGCAGCTTAGAGGCAGGGAGGCACAATGAGCAGTACTTC.

V usage is TRBV12-3 or TRBV12-4 and J usage is TRBJ2-3; a possible D gene is TRBD1 (5 bases). The CDR3 spans 12 residues. With 2 bases removed from V and 6 bases from J, the gap between germline ends came to 6 bases. CDR3 in amino acids: CASSLKGDTQYF. The CDR3 DNA reads TGTGCCAGCAGTTTAAAGGGGGATACGCAGTATTTT.

This clonotype was found a few times. This could be a read error, since a much larger clone is one nucleotide away. The CDR3 DNA reads as TGTGCCAGCAGCTTAGTACTAGCCTCCTACAATGAGCAGTACTTC. Its protein is CASSLVLASYNEQYF. The V call is TRBV7-6, the J call TRBJ2-1; D may be TRBD2 (6 bases). The tail of the sequence fits TRBJ2-7 better, so the J call may be wrong. This CDR3 has 15 amino acids. The germline gives CDR1 SGHVS, CDR2 FNYEAQ.

This clonotype was seen ten or more times. The chain employs TRBV2 and TRBJ1-5; TRBD1 is a possible D gene (6 bases). CDR1 and CDR2 (germline): SNHLY, FYNNEI. V gave up 5 bases and J gave up 3 bases, with 11 bases separating them. The CDR3 contains 14 residues. CDR3 DNA sequence: TGTGCCAGCAGTAGGGACACCCTCAATCAGCCCCAGCATTTT. This translates into CASSRDTLNQPQHF.

This chain connects TRBV6-1 to TRBJ1-5; no firm D call. V shed 3 bases and J shed 7 bases, with 16 bases lying between them. Per germline, CDR1 MNHNS and CDR2 SASEGT. The CDR3 contains 15 residues. This CDR3 is CASSERAQRVQPQHF. For the CDR3, the DNA is TGTGCCAGCAGTGAGCGGGCCCAGAGGGTCCAGCCCCAGCATTTT.

The chain employs TRBV5-1 and TRBJ1-1; D is unresolved. The CDR3 sequence is 15 residues long. CDR1 and CDR2 (germline): SGHRS, YFSETQ. Between the trimmed V and J ends, which lost 1 base and 5 bases, there was a span of 15 bases. The CDR3 DNA sequence: TGCGCCAGCAGCTTGAGACCCATGAACCCAACTGAAGCTTTCTTT. Encoded protein: CASSLRPMNPTEAFF.

The chain uses TRBV5-1 and TRBJ2-7, with D maybe TRBD2 (6 bases). This CDR3 spans 18 amino acids. The V end lost 0 bases, the J end lost 0 bases, and 19 bases lay between the germline ends. Per the germline V gene, CDR1 is SGHRS and CDR2 is YFSETQ. The CDR3 DNA reads as TGCGCCAGCAGCTTGGCCCGTCGTTTCGGGGGAAACTCCTACGAGCAGTACTTC. Translating gives CASSLARRFGGNSYEQYF.

This clonotype was recorded a few times. The rearrangement joins TRBV29-1 to TRBJ1-6; the D is unclear. V gave up 4 bases and J gave up 8 bases, with 12 bases separating them. This CDR3 is 13 amino acids long. The germline V gene has CDR1 SQVTM and CDR2 ANQGSEA. In nucleotides, the CDR3 is TGCAGCGTTGCCTGGACGACCGATTCACCCCTCCACTTT. Residues: CSVAWTTDSPLHF.

A few counts support this clonotype. J is TRBJ1-5 and V is TRBV4-1; D gene ambiguous. The germline V and J ends were trimmed by 8 bases and 0 bases, with 14 bases remaining between them. The germline V gene has CDR1 MGHRA and CDR2 YSYEKL. The CDR3 totals 15 residues. The CDR3: CASGLLYYSNQPQHF. The CDR3 DNA sequence: TGCGCCAGCGGCCTACTCTATTATAGCAATCAGCCCCAGCATTTT.

This clonotype has just a few counts. V gene TRBV6-5 combines with J gene TRBJ2-1; TRBD2 aligns across 11 bases. After removal of 6 bases from V and 13 bases from J, the junction contained 14 bases not matched to a gene. From germline, CDR1 is MNHEY and CDR2 SVGAGI. CDR3 length: 15 amino acids. This CDR3 reads CASRPSGGSVETQFF. Here the CDR3 DNA reads TGTGCCAGCAGACCTAGCGGGGGGTCAGTTGAGACCCAGTTCTTC.

In the case of this clonotype: An end of the junction does not agree with germline; a read error may underlie this. The chain links TRBV13 to TRBJ2-7; TRBD2 is a possible D gene (5 bases). Germline V gives CDR1 PRHDT, CDR2 FYEKMQ (reference sequence). The CDR3 runs to 13 residues. CDR3 residues: CARSLGATYEQYF. The DNA for the CDR3 is TGTGCCAGAAGCTTGGGAGCAACCTACGAGCAGTACTTC.

This clonotype was picked up many times. The CDR3 DNA sequence: TGTGCCAGCAGCCCTTGGACTAGGGCGGATACGCAGTATTTT. Amino acids: CASSPWTRADTQYF. The V gene is TRBV7-9, the J gene TRBJ2-3, with 7 bases matching TRBD2. CDR1 is SEHNR and CDR2 is FQNEAQ in the germline V gene (reference sequence). V was clipped by 5 bases and J by 6 bases; unmatched bases: 8. The CDR3 has 14 amino acids.

The chain combines TRBV7-2 with TRBJ1-2, with D unresolved. The CDR3 sequence is 12 residues long. Trimming pared 1 base from V and 9 bases from J, leaving 9 bases between. Germline V gene sequence: CDR1 SGHTA, CDR2 FQGNSA. The CDR3 sequence is CASSLVRGSYTF. In DNA form, the CDR3 reads TGTGCCAGCAGCTTAGTACGGGGTAGCTACACCTTC.

Concerning this clonotype: At one end, the junction sequence differs from germline, possibly due to a read error. CDR3 loop: CTSSENTEAFF. The DNA of the CDR3 is TGCACCAGCAGCGAGAACACTGAAGCTTTCTTT. The chain is built from TRBV5-1 and TRBJ1-1, with D hard to call. The CDR3 consists of 11 residues. The V gene's germline CDR1 is SGHRS and CDR2 YFSETQ.

V is TRBV20-1 and J is TRBJ2-2; 9 bases map to TRBD2. CDR3 length: 18 residues. Germline V gene sequence: CDR1 DFQATT, CDR2 SNEGSKA (reference sequence). The V segment lost 2 bases and the J segment 0 bases; nucleotides outside the gene matches: 10. The chain's CDR3 is CSARSLSSGTSNTGELFF. CDR3 nucleotide sequence: TGCAGTGCTAGAAGCCTTTCTAGCGGGACGTCGAACACCGGGGAGCTGTTTTTT.

This clonotype came up once. The gene calls are TRBV6-5 and TRBJ2-1, with a possible D match to TRBD1 (6 bases). CDR1 and CDR2 (germline): MNHEY, SVGAGI. V was trimmed by 0 bases and J by 4 bases, leaving 13 bases between them. The CDR3 is 16 residues long. The CDR3 here is CASSYSTLRGYNEQFF. CDR3 sequence (DNA): TGTGCCAGCAGTTACTCGACCCTCAGGGGATACAATGAGCAGTTCTTC.

This clonotype was recorded many times. V is TRBV6-1 and J is TRBJ2-1; tentative D call: TRBD1 (6 bases). V lost 6 bases and J 3 bases, leaving 9 bases between the germline ends. The germline V gene encodes CDR1 MNHNS and CDR2 SASEGT. This CDR3 is built from 13 residues. The CDR3 loop is CASRKDSYNEQFF. As DNA, the CDR3 is TGTGCCAGCAGAAAGGACAGCTACAATGAGCAGTTCTTC.

This clonotype came up many times. This chain uses TRBV4-1 with TRBJ2-7, with D possibly being TRBD1 (5 bases). V was pared by 3 bases and J by 2 bases, with 11 bases between. The CDR3 is 14 amino acids. Germline CDR1 and CDR2: MGHRA and YSYEKL. DNA of the CDR3: TGCGCCAGCAGCCAGTGGCAGGGTCCCTACGAGCAGTACTTC. Protein: CASSQWQGPYEQYF.